The 10 T cell receptor beta chains reported below all come from one sample, sequenced in a study of blood T cell repertoires in COVID-19. The repertoire was sequenced with immunoSEQ multiplex PCR; TCRdb's copy has only in-frame clones and lacks some. The data contain under 350,000 clones, around 86% of them singletons. The sequencing sample was made of peripheral blood. The receptors were sampled from a man in his late teens or twenties with active or convalescent COVID-19.

The chain is built from TRBV5-4 and TRBJ2-2; perhaps TRBD2 as D (6 bases). V gave up 2 bases and J gave up 6 bases, with 14 bases separating them. Germline V gene data show CDR1 as SGHNT and CDR2 as YYREEE (reference sequence). The CDR3 totals 15 residues. CDR3 amino acids: CASSFELARAGELFF. The DNA for the CDR3 is TGTGCCAGCAGCTTTGAACTAGCTCGCGCCGGGGAGCTGTTTTTT. Supplemented by reference TRBV5-4 and TRBJ2-2, the full variable domain reads ETGVTQSPTHLIKTRGQQVTLRCSSQSGHNTVSWYQQALGQGPQFIFQYYREEENGRGNFPPRFSGLQFPNYSSELNVNALELDDSALYLCASSFELARAGELFFGEGSRLTVL.

The V and J genes are TRBV5-6 and TRBJ1-1, with 7 bases that match TRBD1. Per the germline V gene, CDR1 is SGHDT and CDR2 is YYEEEE. This CDR3 is built from 16 residues. J gave up 2 bases and V 4 bases, and 11 bases lay outside the gene matches. The CDR3 reads CASSRKPGQTNTEAFF. The CDR3 region has the DNA TGTGCCAGCAGCCGAAAGCCGGGACAGACAAACACTGAAGCTTTCTTT.

The rearrangement links TRBV19 to TRBJ2-7, with unresolved D. Trimming took off 3 bases at V and 1 base at J, with 7 bases between the two ends. The CDR3 runs to 13 residues. Germline V CDR1 and CDR2: LNHDA, SQIVND (reference sequence). The CDR3 coding sequence is TGTGCCAGTAGTATGCAGGAATCCTACGAGCAGTACTTC. Its protein is CASSMQESYEQYF.

This chain uses TRBV5-1 with TRBJ2-2; 11 bases align to TRBD1. The J segment lost 4 bases and the V segment lost 4 bases, leaving 3 bases of the junction unmatched. Germline V gene sequence: CDR1 SGHRS, CDR2 YFSETQ. The length of the CDR3 is 15 residues. This chain's CDR3 is CASSQGTGGTGELFF. As DNA, the CDR3 is TGCGCCAGCAGCCAGGGGACAGGGGGCACCGGGGAGCTGTTTTTT.

The chain is built from TRBV10-3 and TRBJ2-2; 9 bases agree with TRBD1. The CDR3 sequence is 16 residues long. With V trimmed by 6 bases and J by 7 bases, 12 bases remained unmatched. Germline V gives CDR1 ENHRY, CDR2 SYGVKD. The CDR3 is CAIRSPGQGFVGELFF. CDR3 DNA: TGTGCCATCAGGTCTCCGGGACAGGGTTTCGTCGGGGAGCTGTTTTTT.

The V gene is TRBV12-5, the J gene TRBJ1-5; the D is unclear. V lost 4 bases and J lost 1, with 5 bases in between. CDR1 LGHNT and CDR2 FRNRAP come from the germline V gene. The CDR3 runs to 13 residues. The CDR3 coding sequence is TGTGCTAGTGGTTCCGGGAGCAATCAGCCCCAGCATTTT. It translates to CASGSGSNQPQHF.

J is TRBJ2-1 and V is TRBV9; 9 bases are a match to TRBD2. V gave up 3 bases and J gave up 9 bases; unmatched junction bases: 13. The germline CDR1 and CDR2 sequences are SGDLS and YYNGEE. The CDR3 has 16 amino acids. The CDR3 sequence: CASSAQGTSRGSEQFF. Here the CDR3 DNA reads TGTGCCAGCAGCGCCCAAGGGACTAGCCGTGGCAGTGAGCAGTTCTTC.

The chain couples TRBV11-2 to TRBJ2-7; the D is unclear. The V end lost 4 bases, the J end lost 2 bases, and 12 bases lay between the germline ends. The germline V gene encodes CDR1 SGHAT and CDR2 FQNNGV. This CDR3 is 14 amino acids long. CDR3 in amino acids: CASSSNSVPYEQYF. The CDR3, as DNA: TGTGCCAGCAGCTCCAACAGTGTTCCCTACGAGCAGTACTTC.

DNA for the CDR3: TGTGCCAGCAGCAACCAACACCAGGGGCCGGATGAAAAACTGTTTTTT. Amino acid sequence: CASSNQHQGPDEKLFF. The V gene is TRBV13, the J gene TRBJ1-4; D perhaps matches TRBD1 (6 bases). Germline CDR1 PRHDT, CDR2 FYEKMQ (reference sequence). The CDR3 contains 16 residues. V was trimmed by 5 bases and J by 6 bases, leaving 19 bases between them. The whole variable domain, filled in from reference TRBV13 and TRBJ1-4, reads AAGVIQSPRHLIKEKRETATLKCYPIPRHDTVYWYQQGPGQDPQFLISFYEKMQSDKGSIPDRFSAQQFSDYHSELNMSSLELGDSALYFCASSNQHQGPDEKLFFGSGTQLSVL.

The rearrangement joins TRBV30 to TRBJ2-7; weak D call: TRBD2 (5 bases). The CDR3 length is 15 residues. The ends were cut back, 5 bases at V and 5 bases at J, with 22 bases in the middle. CDR1 and CDR2 (germline): GTSNPN, SVGIG (reference sequence). The DNA for the CDR3 is TGTGCCTGGGATCCCTCAAGCGGTAGTCGCCACGAGCAGTACTTC. This translates into CAWDPSSGSRHEQYF.